A selection of T cell receptor beta chains follows, all from one sample in a study of shared clonotypes between healthy human individuals. The table came from immunoSEQ multiplex PCR; TCRdb's copy has only in-frame clones and leaves some out. The sample has approximately 940,000 clones; over 75% are singletons. The sample was memory CD4+ T cells sorted from blood. The source is a man aged 18 to 30 in good health. Each CDR3 is given with its conserved first and last residue. A D gene is named only where the DNA matches it firmly. Size tells how often a clone was seen (once, few, many) or the class of an expanded clone, and some rows leave it out.

d_gene: TRBD1
j_gene: TRBJ1-2
v_gene: TRBV7-2
abundance: NA
CDR3aa: CASSTRQGNGYTF
CDR3nt: TGTGCCAGCAGCACGAGACAGGGTAATGGCTACACCTTC

d_gene: NA
j_gene: TRBJ2-7
v_gene: TRBV18
abundance: NA
CDR3aa: CASSPGAASYEQYF
CDR3nt: TGTGCCAGCTCACCCGGGGCGGCTTCCTACGAGCAGTACTTC

d_gene: NA
j_gene: TRBJ1-2
v_gene: TRBV7-3
abundance: NA
CDR3aa: CASSLTGQGEGYTF
CDR3nt: TGTGCCAGCAGCTTAACGGGGCAGGGTGAGGGCTACACCTTC

d_gene: NA
j_gene: TRBJ2-2
v_gene: TRBV29-1
abundance: NA
CDR3aa: CSVQLYGQTTNTGELFF
CDR3nt: TGCAGCGTTCAGCTTTATGGACAGACTACGAACACCGGGGAGCTGTTTTTT

d_gene: NA
j_gene: TRBJ2-7
v_gene: TRBV18
abundance: NA
CDR3aa: CASSRGDPYEQYF
CDR3nt: TGTGCCAGCTCACGCGGGGACCCCTACGAGCAGTACTTC

d_gene: NA
j_gene: TRBJ2-7
v_gene: TRBV21-1
abundance: NA
CDR3aa: CASSKGRGEDEQYF
CDR3nt: TGTGCCAGCAGCAAAGGACGCGGAGAAGACGAGCAGTACTTC

d_gene: NA
j_gene: TRBJ2-3
v_gene: TRBV11-3
abundance: few
CDR3aa: CASSWGGATDTQYF
CDR3nt: TGTGCCAGCAGCTGGGGTGGCGCCACAGATACGCAGTATTTT

d_gene: NA
j_gene: TRBJ2-1
v_gene: TRBV11-2
abundance: NA
CDR3aa: CASSLAPGVGNNEQFF
CDR3nt: TGTGCCAGCAGCTTAGCTCCCGGTGTAGGGAACAATGAGCAGTTCTTC

d_gene: NA
j_gene: TRBJ2-7
v_gene: TRBV30
abundance: NA
CDR3aa: CAWSRRATYEQYF
CDR3nt: TGTGCCTGGAGTAGAAGGGCCACCTACGAGCAGTACTTC

d_gene: TRBD1
j_gene: TRBJ1-1
v_gene: TRBV5-4
abundance: NA
CDR3aa: CASSSGQGAGMNTEAFF
CDR3nt: TGTGCCAGCAGCTCTGGACAGGGGGCGGGGATGAACACTGAAGCTTTCTTT

d_gene: TRBD2
j_gene: TRBJ2-7
v_gene: TRBV6-1
abundance: once
CDR3aa: CAAAKREGTYEQYF
CDR3nt: TGTGCGGCTGCCAAGCGGGAGGGGACCTACGAGCAGTACTTC

d_gene: NA
j_gene: TRBJ1-5
v_gene: TRBV27
abundance: NA
CDR3aa: CASSFQKGRQPQHF
CDR3nt: TGTGCCAGCAGTTTCCAGAAGGGTAGGCAGCCCCAGCATTTT

d_gene: NA
j_gene: TRBJ2-7
v_gene: TRBV5-1
abundance: NA
CDR3aa: CASSQPDREQYF
CDR3nt: TGCGCCAGCAGCCAGCCTGATCGGGAGCAGTACTTC

d_gene: NA
j_gene: TRBJ2-7
v_gene: TRBV12-5
abundance: NA
CDR3aa: CASGNWYEQYF
CDR3nt: TGTGCTAGTGGGAACTGGTACGAGCAGTACTTC

d_gene: NA
j_gene: TRBJ1-1
v_gene: TRBV2
abundance: once
CDR3aa: CASSIQGLMNTEAFF
CDR3nt: TGTGCCAGCAGTATACAGGGTCTCATGAACACTGAAGCTTTCTTT

d_gene: NA
j_gene: TRBJ2-2
v_gene: TRBV5-1
abundance: NA
CDR3aa: CASSPGRTGRELFF
CDR3nt: TGCGCCAGCAGCCCCGGACGTACGGGAAGGGAGCTGTTTTTT

d_gene: TRBD2
j_gene: TRBJ2-1
v_gene: TRBV7-8
abundance: NA
CDR3aa: CASSSGLAGIYEQFF
CDR3nt: TGTGCCAGCAGCTCGGGACTAGCGGGGATCTATGAGCAGTTCTTC

d_gene: NA
j_gene: TRBJ1-6
v_gene: TRBV5-8
abundance: NA
CDR3aa: CASSGGPYNSPLHF
CDR3nt: TGTGCCAGCAGCGGGGGCCCCTATAATTCACCCCTCCACTTT

d_gene: NA
j_gene: TRBJ1-5
v_gene: TRBV2
abundance: NA
CDR3aa: CASSESPPTNQPQHF
CDR3nt: TGTGCCAGCAGTGAATCTCCACCGACCAATCAGCCCCAGCATTTT

d_gene: TRBD1
j_gene: TRBJ2-5
v_gene: TRBV6-1
abundance: NA
CDR3aa: CASSDRQGGETQYF
CDR3nt: TGTGCCAGCAGTGACCGACAGGGTGGCGAGACCCAGTACTTC

d_gene: NA
j_gene: TRBJ2-7
v_gene: TRBV11-2
abundance: NA
CDR3aa: CASSQSGGNYEQYF
CDR3nt: TGTGCCAGCAGCCAGAGTGGGGGAAACTACGAGCAGTACTTC

d_gene: TRBD1
j_gene: TRBJ2-7
v_gene: TRBV18
abundance: once
CDR3aa: CASSPGTATYEQYF
CDR3nt: TGTGCCAGCTCACCCGGGACAGCAACCTACGAGCAGTACTTC